This TCR beta chain was captured by sequencing in a study of control samples from healthy donors and cancer patients. Sequencing used immunoSEQ multiplex PCR; TCRdb keeps in-frame clones, though not all of them. The sample has fewer than 200,000 clones; around nine tenths are singletons. This CDR3 region has 13 residues. Germline V gene lookup returns CDR1 MNHEY and CDR2 SMNVEV (reference sequence). The junction had 6 bases not matched to a gene; V was cut back by 4 bases and J by 10 bases. The clonotype was recovered from a man between 25 and 39 years old in good health. Sequencing was carried out using blood. The J gene is TRBJ2-3, the V gene TRBV27, with TRBD1 matching over 9 bases. The CDR3 coding sequence is TGTGCCAGCAGTTATGGACAGGGGCGCGCGCAGTATTTT. It translates to CASSYGQGRAQYF.